The TCR beta chain under discussion was sequenced for a study of blood T cell repertoires in COVID-19. About the research overall: T cells, B-cell-depleted T cells, or PBMCs provided the cDNA or gDNA that served as material.

In the authors' methods: Quantification of nucleated cells was approximated via reference gene primer amplification. Profiled with immunoSEQ multiplex PCR; TCRdb holds only in-frame clones, not every one. V, J and clone size are taken as reported in that table, and D and trimming were inferred from the DNA itself. The data show about 94,000 clones, with approximately 83% seen just once and around 6.6% held by the top ten. CDR1 SGHVS and CDR2 FQNEAQ come from the germline V gene. The CDR3 totals 15 residues. V trimming: 4 bases; J trimming: 3 bases; junction bases outside the gene matches: 8. This clone was observed a handful of times.

The sequence was collected from a man in his sixties with acute or convalescent COVID-19. The chain carries TRBV7-8 and TRBJ2-7; 8 nucleotides agree with TRBD1. The sequenced material came from peripheral blood. CDR3 residues: CASSSELDRGYEQYF. As DNA, the CDR3 is TGTGCCAGCAGCTCAGAACTAGACAGGGGCTACGAGCAGTACTTC.